What follows are 19 T cell receptor beta chains derived from one specimen sequenced in a study of memory CD4+ T cells and cytomegalovirus serostatus. The sort gate was single viable CD3+CD4+CD8-CD45RO+ cells for memory CD4+ T cells. Profiling relied on immunoSEQ multiplex PCR, and the TCRdb table lists in-frame clones only, not all of them. The table lists tens of thousands of clones, approximately 80% of them singletons. The sample consisted of memory CD4+ T cells from blood. These receptors all stem from an adult in good health and CMV-seronegative.

The rearrangement uses TRBV5-8 and TRBJ1-6, with unresolved D. V lost 2 bases and J lost 3, with 3 bases in between. The CDR3 has 13 residues. Per germline, CDR1 SGHTS and CDR2 YDEGEE. CDR3 loop: CASSFNYNSPLHF. The CDR3 nucleotides read TGTGCCAGCAGCTTCAACTATAATTCACCCCTCCACTTT.

V is TRBV5-4 and J is TRBJ2-5, with TRBD2 matching over 9 bases. CDR3 length: 16 residues. Trimming cost V 1 base and J 0 bases; bases outside gene matches: 4. Germline values: CDR1 SGHNT, CDR2 YYREEE (reference sequence). For the CDR3, the DNA is TGTGCCAGCAGCTTGAGCGGGAGGTCGTACCAAGAGACCCAGTACTTC. This encodes CASSLSGRSYQETQYF.

The V gene is TRBV29-1, the J gene TRBJ2-5, with 8 bases lining up with TRBD1. Germline CDR1 and CDR2: SQVTM and ANQGSEA. This CDR3 is 14 amino acids long. V trimming: 7 bases; J trimming: 9 bases; junction bases outside the gene matches: 16. The DNA of the CDR3 is TGCAGCGCCCCCAGTGGACAGGGCCTCCGGGCCCAGTACTTC. Residues: CSAPSGQGLRAQYF.

This chain joins TRBV9 and TRBJ2-7; D possibly corresponds to TRBD1 (6 bases). The V gene lost 0 bases and the J gene lost 2 bases, with 12 bases spanning the gap. This CDR3 comprises 15 residues. Germline values: CDR1 SGDLS, CDR2 YYNGEE. CDR3 DNA: TGTGCCAGCAGCGTAGATGCAGGGGTGACCTACGAGCAGTACTTC. Encoded protein: CASSVDAGVTYEQYF.

This chain uses TRBV6-6 with TRBJ1-5; 7 bases map to TRBD1. The ends lost 4 bases at V and 11 bases at J; junction bases unmatched: 8. The CDR3 has 13 amino acids. CDR1 is MNHNY, CDR2 SVGAGI, per germline (reference sequence). CDR3 DNA sequence: TGTGCCAGCAGTTTCTCCCACGGACAGGCCCAGCATTTT. It codes for CASSFSHGQAQHF.

This chain links TRBV2 with TRBJ2-2; TRBD2 might be the D (6 bases). The germline V and J ends were trimmed by 3 bases and 6 bases, with 14 bases remaining between them. There are 15 residues in the CDR3. The germline V gene has CDR1 SNHLY and CDR2 FYNNEI. For the CDR3, the DNA is TGTGCCAGCAGTGAGTCTAGCGCAAGGGCCGGGGAGCTGTTTTTT. Translated: CASSESSARAGELFF.

The chain joins TRBV7-9 to TRBJ2-5, with D maybe TRBD2 (6 bases). Per the germline V gene, CDR1 is SEHNR and CDR2 is FQNEAQ (reference sequence). V gave up 4 bases and J gave up 1 base, with 10 bases separating them. The CDR3 has 14 residues. In DNA, the CDR3 is TGTGCCAGCAGCTCGCGGAGGGCCCAAGAGACCCAGTACTTC. Translated: CASSSRRAQETQYF.

CDR3 region: CASSRGLAPGNEQFF. The CDR3 DNA is TGTGCCAGCAGCAGAGGACTAGCGCCGGGAAATGAGCAGTTCTTC. The chain joins TRBV21-1 to TRBJ2-1; the table's D call, TRBD2, has no DNA check behind it. TRBV21-1 is shown as a pseudogene. There are 15 residues in the CDR3.

V gene TRBV9 combines with J gene TRBJ1-1; D is possibly TRBD1 (6 bases). The V end was cut by 0 bases, the J end by 1 base, with 13 bases between. Germline lookup yields CDR1 SGDLS and CDR2 YYNGEE. This CDR3 contains 16 residues. DNA for the CDR3: TGTGCCAGCAGCGTAGGGATAGACAGGCAGAACACTGAAGCTTTCTTT. It translates to CASSVGIDRQNTEAFF.

The chain joins TRBV15 to TRBJ2-5, with TRBD2 matching over 8 bases. CDR1 is LNHNV and CDR2 is YYDKDF in the germline V gene (reference sequence). The CDR3 covers 16 residues. Trimming took 6 bases from V and 5 from J; bases not matched to a gene: 14. This CDR3 reads CATSPTPGRGAETQYF. For the CDR3, the DNA is TGTGCCACCAGTCCTACTCCCGGGAGGGGCGCGGAGACCCAGTACTTC. Looking up the rest from reference TRBV15 and TRBJ2-5 gives the full variable domain: DAMVIQNPRYQVTQFGKPVTLSCSQTLNHNVMYWYQQKSSQAPKLLFHYYDKDFNNEADTPDNFQSRRPNTSFCFLDIRSPGLGDTAMYLCATSPTPGRGAETQYFGPGTRLLVL.

The CDR3 DNA sequence: TGTGCCAGCTCGCCAGGGGACAATTCACCCCTCCACTTT. It yields the protein CASSPGDNSPLHF. The chain is built from TRBV18 and TRBJ1-6, with D perhaps TRBD1 (6 bases). The CDR3 extends over 13 amino acids. Trimming took 6 bases from V and 7 from J, leaving 10 bases between them. CDR1 and CDR2 (germline): KGHSH, LQKENI.

The V and J genes are TRBV11-2 and TRBJ2-3; D perhaps matches TRBD2 (5 bases). There are 18 residues in the CDR3. Between the trimmed V and J ends, which lost 3 bases and 0 bases, there was a span of 19 bases. The germline V gene encodes CDR1 SGHAT and CDR2 FQNNGV. The CDR3 DNA is TGTGCCAGCAGCTTTACATCGGGCTGGGGAGCTAGCACAGATACGCAGTATTTT. Amino acids: CASSFTSGWGASTDTQYF.

This clone appeared a few times. This chain connects TRBV19 to TRBJ2-1; D is possibly TRBD1 or TRBD2 (5 bases each). Trimming took 0 bases from V and 12 from J, leaving 15 bases between them. The CDR3 spans 14 residues. CDR1 LNHDA and CDR2 SQIVND come from the germline V gene (reference sequence). In DNA form, the CDR3 reads TGTGCCAGTAGTATAGATCTGGTCGGGACGGGGCAGTTCTTC. Translated, it gives CASSIDLVGTGQFF.

The V call is TRBV7-9, the J call TRBJ1-2; possibly TRBD1 for D (5 bases). The germline CDR1 and CDR2 sequences are SEHNR and FQNEAQ (reference sequence). V shed 2 bases and J shed 8 bases, with 27 bases lying between them. The CDR3 consists of 18 residues. CDR3 DNA sequence: TGTGCCAGCAGCTTAAGTGTTTCGACAGAAGGAAGAGTGAAAGGCTACACCTTC. It encodes CASSLSVSTEGRVKGYTF.

This chain links TRBV7-6 with TRBJ2-2, with TRBD1 as a possible D gene (6 bases). Germline V gene data show CDR1 as SGHVS and CDR2 as FNYEAQ. V was cut by 6 bases and J by 3 bases, with 17 bases left in between. The CDR3 loop spans 16 amino acids. The CDR3 DNA reads as TGTGCCAGCAGTAGTCGGACAGCCTTACACACCGGGGAGCTGTTTTTT. Its translation: CASSSRTALHTGELFF.

J is TRBJ1-2 and V is TRBV10-1; D is possibly TRBD1 (5 bases). The CDR3 has 16 amino acids. Trimming stripped 4 bases from V and 2 bases from J, with 17 bases between. Germline CDR1 and CDR2: WNHNN and SYGVQD (reference sequence). The CDR3: CASSAGPGEGNYGYTF. The CDR3 DNA reads TGCGCCAGCAGTGCGGGACCCGGGGAGGGGAACTATGGCTACACCTTC.

The chain links TRBV6-5 to TRBJ2-7; 8 bases are a match to TRBD2. J gave up 5 bases and V 6 bases, and 9 bases lay outside the gene matches. The CDR3 covers 14 residues. Looked up from germline, CDR1 is MNHEY and CDR2 is SVGAGI. The CDR3 DNA reads as TGTGCCAGCAGGACCGGGACTAGGTTCCACGAGCAGTACTTC. Amino acids: CASRTGTRFHEQYF.

CDR3 sequence: CASSIDRNYGYTF. The CDR3 DNA sequence: TGTGCCAGTAGTATAGACAGAAACTATGGCTACACCTTC. This chain links TRBV19 with TRBJ1-2; D ambiguous. The length of the CDR3 is 13 residues. Trimming removed 0 bases at V and 2 bases at J, with 4 bases between. Per germline, CDR1 LNHDA and CDR2 SQIVND (reference sequence).

This chain links TRBV30 with TRBJ2-1; D gene unclear. Trimming removed 2 bases from V and 2 bases from J, with 10 bases in between. The CDR3 spans 14 residues. CDR1 and CDR2 from the germline V gene are GTSNPN and SVGIG (reference sequence). The CDR3 here is CAWSKGGPYNEQFF. CDR3 bases: TGTGCCTGGAGTAAGGGCGGACCCTACAATGAGCAGTTCTTC.